The 4 T cell receptor beta chains presented below share a single source sample, sequenced in a study of shared clonotypes between healthy human individuals. Using immunoSEQ multiplex PCR, the repertoire was profiled, and TCRdb retains in-frame clones only, with some absent. The sample carries hundreds of thousands of clones, about 74% recorded once. The sequenced sample consisted of memory CD4+ T cells sorted from blood. Specified subset: CD45RA-negative fraction. These receptors came from a woman between 25 and 40 years old in good health.

This clone was found many times. The chain links TRBV2 to TRBJ2-7, with D perhaps given as TRBD1 or TRBD2 (7 bases each). The CDR3 runs 14 residues. CDR1 is SNHLY and CDR2 is FYNNEI in the germline V gene. The chain's CDR3 is CATGAGTAPYEQYF. The CDR3 coding sequence is TGTGCGACTGGAGCGGGGACAGCCCCCTACGAGCAGTACTTC. The whole variable domain, filled in from reference TRBV2 and TRBJ2-7, reads EPEVTQTPSHQVTQMGQEVILRCVPISNHLYFYWYRQILGQKVEFLVSFYNNEISEKSEIFDDQFSVERPDGSNFTLKIRSTKLEDSAMYFCATGAGTAPYEQYFGPGTRLTVT.

The rearrangement joins TRBV28 to TRBJ1-1; D not certain. CDR3 size: 14 residues. Germline assignment: CDR1 MDHEN and CDR2 SYDVKM. Trimming pared 6 bases from V and 0 bases from J, leaving 11 bases between. The DNA of the CDR3 is TGTGCCAGCAGGCGAGGAGATTTGAACACTGAAGCTTTCTTT. Translation: CASRRGDLNTEAFF.

This rearrangement joins TRBV5-3 to TRBJ1-2; 7 nucleotides line up with TRBD1. TRBV5-3 is an ORF; its function is uncertain. The CDR3 has 15 amino acids. J was trimmed by 5 bases and V by 8 bases; bases with no gene match: 15. CDR3 protein: CASSLTGISWYGYTF. CDR3 nucleotides: TGTGCCAGCAGCCTGACAGGGATCTCGTGGTATGGCTACACCTTC.

The rearrangement joins TRBV7-3 to TRBJ2-5, with 13 bases fitting TRBD2. CDR1 is SGHTA, CDR2 FQGTGA, per germline. CDR3 length: 15 amino acids. V shed 5 bases and J 5 bases; nucleotides not matched to a gene: 5. The CDR3 is CASSTSGRADETQYF. The CDR3 nucleotides read TGTGCCAGCAGCACTAGCGGGAGGGCCGACGAGACCCAGTACTTC.